This TCR beta chain came from a study of vaccination and CD4 T cells after COVID-19. As for the study in general: Convalescent donors were composed of six males and four females, of whom two were Hispanic. Either a CEFX pool, an HIV-1 Nef pool, or no peptide was added to control cultures.

This clonotype was picked up a small number of times. Its antigen remains unknown. With the Oncomine TCR Beta short-read assay, DNA from cultured CD4+ T cells was sequenced. It was cultured CD4+ T cells from which genomic DNA was extracted. TCRdb called the PCR reads again in MiXCR, with one record for every CDR3 protein. The sample consists of more than 7,500 distinct CDR3 sequences, approximately 44% of them appearing once. Treatment defined: roughly nine-day PBMC culture with coronavirus spike peptide pools or control peptides (ViraFEST assay). These CD4+ T cells came from an unexposed donor, sampled before the COVID-19 pandemic (2011-2018). ViraFEST used peptide pools to expand antigen-specific T cells, then sequenced TCRs. Probes of unexposed-donor CD4+ T cells used SARS-CoV-2 S/N and four cold-coronavirus spikes (cells permitting). CDR3 length: 12 amino acids. Germline V gene data show CDR1 as SGHVS and CDR2 as FQNEAQ. Trimming left V 5 bases short and J 7 bases short, with 12 bases between.

The rearrangement uses TRBV7-8 and TRBJ2-7, with D tentatively TRBD1 (6 bases). The receptor was derived from a human donor in good health. Material: CD4+ T cells from blood, cultured in vitro. CDR3 sequence reads: CASSLLDREQYF. CDR3 nucleotides: TGTGCCAGCAGCCTATTGGACAGAGAGCAGTACTTC.